The rows below give T cell receptor beta chains drawn from one sample of a study of blood T cell repertoires in COVID-19. Produced via immunoSEQ multiplex PCR; TCRdb's table is partial and in-frame only. The data contain roughly 45,000 clones, around four fifths of them seen just once; the ten biggest clones take up 10% to 15%. Sequencing was carried out using peripheral blood. These receptors originate from a human donor in a cohort sampled during active COVID-19. The CDR3 runs from the conserved cysteine through the conserved F or W.

CDR3: CASRGQGWDTEAFF; V: TRBV6-6; J: TRBJ1-1
CDR3: CASSETGGSRNTIYF; V: TRBV6-1; J: TRBJ1-3
CDR3: CASSYGEAGNTIYF; V: TRBV5-1; J: TRBJ1-3
CDR3: CASSLAGSTDTQYF; V: TRBV5-4; J: TRBJ2-3
CDR3: CASSMGQGGYGYTF; V: TRBV9; J: TRBJ1-2
CDR3: CASSRDRQETQYF; V: TRBV7-2; J: TRBJ2-5
CDR3: CASSSWGRDYGYTF; V: TRBV2; J: TRBJ1-2
CDR3: CASSSRRSVYGYTF; V: TRBV28; J: TRBJ1-2
CDR3: CASSQKHSNYGYTF; V: TRBV4-1; J: TRBJ1-2
CDR3: CASSLYSSRGYTF; V: TRBV7-2; J: TRBJ1-2
CDR3: CASSGRAQPNYGYTF; V: TRBV7-2; J: TRBJ1-2
CDR3: CASSPWDRGSPLHF; V: TRBV18; J: TRBJ1-6
CDR3: CASSYWGLAGETNIQYF; V: TRBV6-2/TRBV6-3; J: TRBJ2-4
CDR3: CASSLGWGQGAGTQYF; V: TRBV5-1; J: TRBJ2-3
CDR3: CASSYSGASYGYTF; V: TRBV6-2/TRBV6-3; J: TRBJ1-2
CDR3: CASSQDPGPASEAFF; V: TRBV4-3; J: TRBJ1-1
CDR3: CASSQGGAGYTF; V: TRBV5-4; J: TRBJ1-2
CDR3: CASSARTGRTEAFF; V: TRBV7-2; J: TRBJ1-1
CDR3: CASSLWGRGQPQHF; V: TRBV5-4; J: TRBJ1-5
CDR3: CASSLARGSDTEAFF; V: TRBV7-2; J: TRBJ1-1
CDR3: CASGPWGLYGYTF; V: TRBV28; J: TRBJ1-2
CDR3: CASSQRGYQYTGELFF; V: TRBV4-1; J: TRBJ2-2
CDR3: CASSQDSRYEQYF; V: TRBV10-1; J: TRBJ2-7
CDR3: CASSQEGIWTSTDTQYF; V: TRBV4-2; J: TRBJ2-3
CDR3: CASSNNPGTGLIYEQYF; V: TRBV9; J: TRBJ2-7
CDR3: CASRGRPDNADYGYTF; V: TRBV28; J: TRBJ1-2
CDR3: CAWAQGAMYEQYF; V: TRBV30; J: TRBJ2-7
CDR3: CASRIPGGPGANVLTF; V: TRBV27; J: TRBJ2-6
CDR3: CASSLARQGAYYGYTF; V: TRBV7-8; J: TRBJ1-2
CDR3: CASSHVGQGRSEAFF; V: TRBV4-1; J: TRBJ1-1
CDR3: CASKSSYNSPLHF; V: TRBV27; J: TRBJ1-6
CDR3: CASSFPSGGGGTAYEQYF; V: TRBV7-2; J: TRBJ2-7
CDR3: CASSDRGQGIRNLNQPQHF; V: TRBV2; J: TRBJ1-5
CDR3: CASSSWAEQFF; V: TRBV5-6; J: TRBJ2-1
CDR3: CASSLQGGEPDTQYF; V: TRBV5-1; J: TRBJ2-3
CDR3: CASTSGQGAWNTEAFF; V: TRBV4-3; J: TRBJ1-1
CDR3: CAWSQTGDPSEKLFF; V: TRBV30; J: TRBJ1-4
CDR3: CASSFRGGNTEAFF; V: TRBV28; J: TRBJ1-1
CDR3: CACTGQTNYGYTF; V: TRBV30; J: TRBJ1-2
CDR3: CASSYVDRGDYEQYF; V: TRBV6-5; J: TRBJ2-7
CDR3: CSVIEGGGFGYGYTF; V: TRBV29-1; J: TRBJ1-2
CDR3: CASSPPRGRMANTEAFF; V: TRBV28; J: TRBJ1-1
CDR3: CASSRGTSNTEAFF; V: TRBV6-5; J: TRBJ1-1